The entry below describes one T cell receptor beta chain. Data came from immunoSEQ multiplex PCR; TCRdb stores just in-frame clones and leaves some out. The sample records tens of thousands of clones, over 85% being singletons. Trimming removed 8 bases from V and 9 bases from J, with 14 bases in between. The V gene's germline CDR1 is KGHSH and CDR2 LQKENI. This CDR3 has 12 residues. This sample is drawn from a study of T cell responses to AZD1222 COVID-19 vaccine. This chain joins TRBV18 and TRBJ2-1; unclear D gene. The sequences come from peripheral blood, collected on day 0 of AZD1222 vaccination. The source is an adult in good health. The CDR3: CASALQLGEQFF. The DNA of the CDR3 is TGTGCCAGCGCCCTTCAGTTAGGTGAGCAGTTCTTC.